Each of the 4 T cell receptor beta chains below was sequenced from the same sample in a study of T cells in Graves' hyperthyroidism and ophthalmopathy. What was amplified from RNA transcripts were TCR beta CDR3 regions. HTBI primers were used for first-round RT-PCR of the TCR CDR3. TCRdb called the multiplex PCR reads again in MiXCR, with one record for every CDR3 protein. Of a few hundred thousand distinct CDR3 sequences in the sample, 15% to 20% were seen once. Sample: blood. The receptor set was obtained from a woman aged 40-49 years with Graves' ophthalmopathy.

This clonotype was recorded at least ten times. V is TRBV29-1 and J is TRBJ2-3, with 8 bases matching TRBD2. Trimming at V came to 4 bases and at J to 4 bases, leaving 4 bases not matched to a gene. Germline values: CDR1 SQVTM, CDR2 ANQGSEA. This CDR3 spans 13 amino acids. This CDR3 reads CSVGSGSADTQYF. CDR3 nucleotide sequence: TGCAGCGTTGGAAGCGGGAGCGCAGATACGCAGTATTTT.

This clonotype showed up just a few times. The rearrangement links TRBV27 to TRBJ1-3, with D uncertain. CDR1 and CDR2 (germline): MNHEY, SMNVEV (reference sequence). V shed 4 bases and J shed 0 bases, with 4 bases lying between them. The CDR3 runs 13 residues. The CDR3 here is CASSYSSGNTIYF. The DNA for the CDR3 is TGTGCCAGCAGTTACAGCTCTGGAAACACCATATATTTT.

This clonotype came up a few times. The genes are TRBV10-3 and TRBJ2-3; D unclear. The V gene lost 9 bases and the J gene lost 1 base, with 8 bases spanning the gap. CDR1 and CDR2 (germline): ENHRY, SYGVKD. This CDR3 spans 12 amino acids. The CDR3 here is CAIATGTDTQYF. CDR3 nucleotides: TGTGCCATTGCCACTGGCACAGATACGCAGTATTTT.

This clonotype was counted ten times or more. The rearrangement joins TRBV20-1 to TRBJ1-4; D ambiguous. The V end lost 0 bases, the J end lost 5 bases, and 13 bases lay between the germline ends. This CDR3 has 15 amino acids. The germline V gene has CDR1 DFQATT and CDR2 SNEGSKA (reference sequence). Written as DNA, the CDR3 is TGCAGTGCTAGAGACCCACGGGCGCGAAATGAAAAACTGTTTTTT. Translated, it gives CSARDPRARNEKLFF.